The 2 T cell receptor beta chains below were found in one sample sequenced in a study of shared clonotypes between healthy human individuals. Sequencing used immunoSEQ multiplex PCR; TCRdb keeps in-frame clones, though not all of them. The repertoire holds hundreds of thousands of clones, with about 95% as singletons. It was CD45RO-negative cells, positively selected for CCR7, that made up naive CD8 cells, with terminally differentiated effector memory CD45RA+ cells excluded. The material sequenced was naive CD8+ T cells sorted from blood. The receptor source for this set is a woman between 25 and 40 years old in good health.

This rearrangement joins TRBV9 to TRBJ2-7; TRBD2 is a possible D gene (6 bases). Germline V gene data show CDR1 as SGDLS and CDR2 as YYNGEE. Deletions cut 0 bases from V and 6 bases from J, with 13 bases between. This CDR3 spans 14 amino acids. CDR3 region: CASSVAGSSLEQYF. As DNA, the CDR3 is TGTGCCAGCAGCGTAGCCGGGAGCAGTCTCGAGCAGTACTTC.

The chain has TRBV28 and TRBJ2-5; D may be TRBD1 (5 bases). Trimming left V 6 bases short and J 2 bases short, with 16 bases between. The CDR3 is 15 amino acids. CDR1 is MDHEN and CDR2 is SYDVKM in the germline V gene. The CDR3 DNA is TGTGCCAGCAGACCCCAGGGTCGGTGGCAAGAGACCCAGTACTTC. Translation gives CASRPQGRWQETQYF. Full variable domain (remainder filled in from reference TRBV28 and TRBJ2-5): DVKVTQSSRYLVKRTGEKVFLECVQDMDHENMFWYRQDPGLGLRLIYFSYDVKMKEKGDIPEGYSVSREKKERFSLILESASTNQTSMYLCASRPQGRWQETQYFGPGTRLLVL.